One and the same sample provided the 2 T cell receptor beta chains below, sequenced in a study of blood T cell repertoires in COVID-19. Profiling relied on immunoSEQ multiplex PCR, and the TCRdb table lists in-frame clones only, not all of them. In the table there are under 450,000 clones, approximately 88% of which are singletons. Source material: peripheral blood. The origin of the receptors is a woman aged 45-65 years with COVID-19, enrolled during active disease.

The chain joins TRBV19 to TRBJ1-5; TRBD1 aligns across 7 bases. This CDR3 has 17 amino acids. J gave up 0 bases and V 6 bases, and 11 bases lay outside the gene matches. Germline V lookup: CDR1 LNHDA, CDR2 SQIVND (reference sequence). CDR3 region: CASRLRDSSYSNQPQHF. CDR3 bases: TGTGCCAGTAGGCTCCGGGACAGCAGTTATAGCAATCAGCCCCAGCATTTT.

Details on this clone: At the DNA level, this CDR3 is encoded by other sequences in the same sample as well. The V and J genes are TRBV6-5 and TRBJ1-3; 9 bases match TRBD1. The germline V gene encodes CDR1 MNHEY and CDR2 SVGAGI. The CDR3 sequence is 15 residues long. Trimming cost V 6 bases and J 1 base; bases outside gene matches: 4. CDR3: CASRTGTGSGNTIYF. CDR3 bases: TGTGCCAGCAGGACCGGGACAGGGTCTGGAAACACCATATATTTT.